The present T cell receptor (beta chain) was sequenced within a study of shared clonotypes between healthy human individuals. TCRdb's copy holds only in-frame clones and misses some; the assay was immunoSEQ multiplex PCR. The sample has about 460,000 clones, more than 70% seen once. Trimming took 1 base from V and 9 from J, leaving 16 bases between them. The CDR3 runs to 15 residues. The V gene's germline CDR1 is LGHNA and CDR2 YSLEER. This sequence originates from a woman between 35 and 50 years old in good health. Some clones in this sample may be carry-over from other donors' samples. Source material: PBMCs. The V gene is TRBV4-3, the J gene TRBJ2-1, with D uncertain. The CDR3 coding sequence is TGCGCCAGCAGCCAAGGCTTTTCTTTCGCGGTTGAGCAGTTCTTC. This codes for CASSQGFSFAVEQFF.